Presented here are 4 T cell receptor beta chains from one specimen sequenced in a study of blood T cell repertoires in COVID-19. Repertoires were generated with immunoSEQ multiplex PCR, while TCRdb's copy carries only in-frame clones and drops some. The sample shows about 120,000 clones, around nine tenths of them seen only once. What was sequenced was peripheral blood. Receptors were obtained from a woman in her seventies with COVID-19, enrolled during active disease.

The V gene is TRBV5-6, the J gene TRBJ2-7; TRBD1 is a possible D gene (6 bases). Germline assignment: CDR1 SGHDT and CDR2 YYEEEE. The CDR3 length is 16 residues. Trimming pared 0 bases from V and 4 bases from J, leaving 17 bases between. CDR3 DNA sequence: TGTGCCAGCAGCTTGGAAATTACAGGGATTCCGTACGAGCAGTACTTC. Residues: CASSLEITGIPYEQYF. Combining the CDR3 with reference TRBV5-6 and TRBJ2-7 gives the whole variable domain DAGVTQSPTHLIKTRGQQVTLRCSPKSGHDTVSWYQQALGQGPQFIFQYYEEEERQRGNFPDRFSGHQFPNYSSELNVNALLLGDSALYLCASSLEITGIPYEQYFGPGTRLTVT.

The chain is built from TRBV19 and TRBJ1-1; 9 bases line up with TRBD1. This CDR3 contains 14 residues. Unmatched junction bases numbered 8, after V lost 7 bases and J lost 5 bases. Germline V gene data show CDR1 as LNHDA and CDR2 as SQIVND (reference sequence). CDR3 sequence: CASIEDRGYTEAFF. The CDR3 nucleotides are TGTGCCAGTATTGAGGACAGGGGATATACTGAAGCTTTCTTT.

This chain joins TRBV6-5 and TRBJ1-5; no reliable D call. The V end was cut by 6 bases, the J end by 0 bases, with 9 bases between. The CDR3 sequence is 14 residues long. The germline CDR1 and CDR2 sequences are MNHEY and SVGAGI. The CDR3, as DNA: TGTGCCAGCAGCATAAGACATAGCAATCAGCCCCAGCATTTT. Residues: CASSIRHSNQPQHF.

This chain links TRBV11-3 with TRBJ2-2, with D maybe TRBD1 (5 bases). Germline CDR1 is SGHNT and CDR2 is YENEEA. The CDR3 covers 14 residues. V lost 5 bases and J lost 10, with 17 bases in between. CDR3 in amino acids: CASSPVQASKELFF. The DNA for the CDR3 is TGTGCCAGCAGCCCTGTACAGGCCTCAAAGGAGCTGTTTTTT.